What follows are 23 T cell receptor beta chains derived from one specimen sequenced in a study of CD8 T cells in ankylosing spondylitis. TCRdb recomputed calls from the 5' RACE reads with MiXCR, one row per CDR3 protein. This sample carries around 230,000 distinct CDR3 sequences, around 9.1% of them seen once, and the ten largest clones take about 6.5%. Input material: blood, either unsorted or a sorted T cell fraction (not recorded which). These receptors were collected from a male donor with ankylosing spondylitis or in good health (not recorded which).

This clonotype was seen repeatedly, ten times or more. The chain links TRBV20-1 to TRBJ1-1; 7 bases agree with TRBD1. J gave up 3 bases and V 2 bases, and 6 bases lay outside the gene matches. Germline values: CDR1 DFQATT, CDR2 SNEGSKA (reference sequence). This CDR3 is built from 14 residues. CDR3 loop: CSARQGQSHTEAFF. For the CDR3, the DNA is TGCAGTGCTAGACAGGGACAGTCACACACTGAAGCTTTCTTT.

V usage is TRBV10-3 and J usage is TRBJ2-1; no definite D call. The CDR3 has 13 amino acids. Germline V CDR1 and CDR2: ENHRY, SYGVKD. V dropped 0 bases and J dropped 6 bases, with 6 bases sitting between them. The CDR3 spells CAISESERNEQFF. In DNA, the CDR3 is TGTGCCATCAGTGAGTCGGAGCGCAATGAGCAGTTCTTC.

This clonotype has ten or more counts. The chain combines TRBV3-1 with TRBJ2-7; D not resolved. Trimming removed 3 bases at V and 0 bases at J, with 3 bases between. The CDR3 contains 12 residues. The germline V gene has CDR1 LGHDT and CDR2 YNNKEL (reference sequence). As DNA, the CDR3 is TGTGCCAGCAGCCAGTTCTCCTACGAGCAGTACTTC. The encoded protein is CASSQFSYEQYF.

This clonotype was detected many times. The chain joins TRBV7-2 to TRBJ2-7, with D perhaps TRBD1 or TRBD2 (5 bases each). The V end lost 4 bases, the J end lost 4 bases, and 14 bases lay between the germline ends. The CDR3 has 14 residues. CDR1 is SGHTA and CDR2 is FQGNSA in the germline V gene. DNA of the CDR3: TGTGCCAGCAGCTCCTCACTTGGGGGTTACGAGCAGTACTTC. It yields the protein CASSSSLGGYEQYF.

This clonotype occurred many times. The V call is TRBV15, the J call TRBJ2-1; possibly TRBD1 or TRBD2 for D (6 bases each). V was clipped by 1 base and J by 5 bases, with 27 bases between them. Germline CDR1 LNHNV, CDR2 YYDKDF (reference sequence). CDR3 length: 20 amino acids. The DNA of the CDR3 is TGTGCCACCAGCAGAGGAGGTCTTAGGGTCGGGGGCGACCCTAACAATGAGCAGTTCTTC. Its protein is CATSRGGLRVGGDPNNEQFF. The full variable domain, its missing parts supplied by reference TRBV15 and TRBJ2-1, is DAMVIQNPRYQVTQFGKPVTLSCSQTLNHNVMYWYQQKSSQAPKLLFHYYDKDFNNEADTPDNFQSRRPNTSFCFLDIRSPGLGDTAMYLCATSRGGLRVGGDPNNEQFFGPGTRLTVL.

This clonotype appeared once. The chain uses TRBV15 and TRBJ2-7, with D possibly being TRBD2 (6 bases). CDR1 LNHNV and CDR2 YYDKDF come from the germline V gene (reference sequence). There are 14 residues in the CDR3. V was pared by 8 bases and J by 5 bases, with 19 bases between. The CDR3 region has the DNA TGTGCCACCGGACCGGGAGTGGCATTAGACGAGCAGTACTTC. Protein product: CATGPGVALDEQYF.

This clonotype was recorded at least ten times. V usage is TRBV4-2 and J usage is TRBJ2-3; D not resolved. In germline, CDR1 is LGHNA, CDR2 YNFKEQ. The CDR3 spans 14 residues. With 0 bases removed from V and 4 bases from J, the gap between germline ends came to 8 bases. The CDR3: CASSQDRSADTQYF. The CDR3 DNA is TGTGCCAGCAGCCAAGATAGGAGCGCAGATACGCAGTATTTT.

In the case of this clonotype: Compared with germline, one end of the junction differs, possibly owing to a read error. This chain uses TRBV7-9 with TRBJ2-3; 9 nucleotides align to TRBD2. This CDR3 has 15 amino acids. Germline CDR1 reads SEHNR; CDR2 reads FQNEAQ (reference sequence). The CDR3 DNA reads as TGTGCCAGCAGCTTCAGTAGCGGGAGCACAGATGCGCAGTATTTT. This sequence encodes CASSFSSGSTDAQYF. Drawing the rest from reference TRBV7-9 and TRBJ2-3, the complete variable domain is DTGVSQNPRHKITKRGQNVTFRCDPISEHNRLYWYRQTLGQGPEFLTYFQNEAQLEKSRLLSDRFSAERPKGSFSTLEIQRTEQGDSAMYLCASSFSSGSTDAQYFGPGTRLTVL.

The sample holds many counts of this clonotype. This rearrangement joins TRBV10-2 to TRBJ2-7; TRBD2 agrees at 11 bases. With V trimmed by 3 bases and J by 2 bases, 3 bases remained unmatched. Germline V gene sequence: CDR1 WSHSY, CDR2 SAAADI. This CDR3 spans 15 amino acids. The CDR3 DNA reads TGCGCCAGCAGTGAAAGACTAGCGGGGACCTACGAGCAGTACTTC. Its protein product is CASSERLAGTYEQYF.

This clonotype showed up many times. The chain recombines TRBV15 with TRBJ2-1; D is possibly TRBD2 (6 bases). Germline V gives CDR1 LNHNV, CDR2 YYDKDF (reference sequence). V was trimmed by 6 bases and J by 9 bases, leaving 18 bases between them. This CDR3 region has 14 residues. The CDR3 here is CATRRPGDLSEQFF. CDR3 nucleotide sequence: TGTGCCACCAGACGCCCGGGAGATTTGAGTGAGCAGTTCTTC.

The table lists this clonotype with many counts. The V gene is TRBV7-9, the J gene TRBJ2-1; no clear D. V lost 0 bases to trimming and J lost 10 bases, with 4 bases between them. This CDR3 is built from 11 residues. Germline V lookup: CDR1 SEHNR, CDR2 FQNEAQ (reference sequence). CDR3 loop: CASSLAWEQFF. The CDR3 nucleotides are TGTGCCAGCAGCTTAGCGTGGGAGCAGTTCTTC.

The table lists this clonotype with a few counts. J is TRBJ2-1 and V is TRBV6-2 or TRBV6-3, with D perhaps matching TRBD1 or TRBD2 (5 bases each). Germline V gives CDR1 MNHEY, CDR2 SVGEGT. This CDR3 comprises 14 residues. Trimming stripped 2 bases from V and 2 bases from J, with 7 bases between. The CDR3 region has the DNA TGTGCCAGCAGTTACGAGGGGACCTACAATGAGCAGTTCTTC. As protein: CASSYEGTYNEQFF.

This clonotype was counted ten times or more. This chain links TRBV5-1 with TRBJ2-1; D is possibly TRBD2 (5 bases). This CDR3 region has 15 residues. Trimming stripped 3 bases from V and 0 bases from J, with 10 bases between. Germline V lookup: CDR1 SGHRS, CDR2 YFSETQ. CDR3 coding DNA: TGCGCCAGCAGCTCCAACGGGGACTCCTACAATGAGCAGTTCTTC. Translating gives CASSSNGDSYNEQFF.

This clonotype was observed at least ten times. The rearrangement uses TRBV7-2 and TRBJ2-7; 7 nucleotides match TRBD1. The CDR3 totals 15 residues. Trimming cost V 5 bases and J 7 bases; bases outside gene matches: 14. CDR1 and CDR2 from the germline V gene are SGHTA and FQGNSA. In DNA form, the CDR3 reads TGTGCCAGCAGCCTCGGGACAGTTCTAGGAGATGAGCAGTACTTC. It is translated as CASSLGTVLGDEQYF.

J is TRBJ2-1 and V is TRBV4-3; the D gene is possibly TRBD1 (6 bases). In germline, CDR1 is LGHNA, CDR2 YSLEER. The CDR3 is 15 amino acids. V shed 0 bases and J shed 5 bases, with 11 bases lying between them. CDR3: CASSQDGDNNNEQFF. CDR3 sequence (DNA): TGCGCCAGCAGCCAAGATGGGGACAATAACAATGAGCAGTTCTTC.

This clonotype has ten or more counts. This chain uses TRBV12-3 or TRBV12-4 with TRBJ1-3; D is uncertain. The CDR3 has 16 residues. Trimming stripped 3 bases from V and 7 bases from J, with 19 bases between. Here the CDR3 DNA reads TGTGCCAGCAGTTTTCGGAGGACCTTTGTCTCGAACACCATATATTTT. This translates into CASSFRRTFVSNTIYF.

V gene TRBV25-1 combines with J gene TRBJ1-2, with 7 bases fitting TRBD1. The CDR3 is 13 residues long. The trim removed 4 bases at V and 8 bases at J, leaving 7 bases unmatched. Germline CDR1 MGHDK, CDR2 SYGVNS. The CDR3 sequence is CASSATGEGGYTF. CDR3 DNA: TGTGCCAGCAGTGCAACAGGGGAGGGAGGCTACACCTTC.

CDR3 sequence (DNA): TGTGCCAGCACCCCGACAGGGTCCTACAATGAGCAGTTCTTC. Its translation is CASTPTGSYNEQFF. V is TRBV6-1 and J is TRBJ2-1; 7 bases are shared with TRBD1. V shed 7 bases, J shed 1 base, and the junction held 4 bases outside the gene matches. From germline, CDR1 is MNHNS and CDR2 SASEGT. The CDR3 is 14 residues long.

The chain is built from TRBV5-1 and TRBJ2-1, with 8 nucleotides matching TRBD1. The ends lost 3 bases at V and 0 bases at J; junction bases unmatched: 11. Germline CDR1 is SGHRS and CDR2 is YFSETQ. The length of the CDR3 is 18 residues. The CDR3 DNA sequence: TGCGCCAGCAGCTCAAGACCCAGGGGGCCAAGCTCCTACAATGAGCAGTTCTTC. The encoded protein is CASSSRPRGPSSYNEQFF.

This chain uses TRBV5-6 with TRBJ1-2; the D gene is possibly TRBD1 (6 bases). The CDR3 has 16 amino acids. Trimming stripped 0 bases from V and 4 bases from J, with 16 bases between. The germline CDR1 and CDR2 sequences are SGHDT and YYEEEE. CDR3 region: CASSLAEWGGSYGYTF. In DNA form, the CDR3 reads TGTGCCAGCAGCTTGGCCGAGTGGGGGGGCAGCTATGGCTACACCTTC.

This clonotype was detected many times. The chain uses TRBV11-2 and TRBJ2-5, with TRBD2 matching over 8 bases. The CDR3 is made up of 16 amino acids. The germline gives CDR1 SGHAT, CDR2 FQNNGV. Trimming at V came to 1 base and at J to 5 bases, leaving 9 bases not matched to a gene. The CDR3 sequence: CASSLGAGLAEETQYF. For the CDR3, the DNA is TGTGCCAGCAGCTTAGGCGCTGGACTAGCAGAGGAGACCCAGTACTTC.

This clonotype has ten or more counts. The genes are TRBV20-1 and TRBJ2-3; TRBD1 aligns across 9 bases. Losses at the gene ends were 6 bases for V and 4 bases for J; bases not matched to a gene: 8. Germline V gives CDR1 DFQATT, CDR2 SNEGSKA (reference sequence). CDR3 length: 14 amino acids. CDR3: CSAIQGQGPDTQYF. The CDR3 bases are TGCAGTGCAATACAGGGACAGGGTCCAGATACGCAGTATTTT.

As for this clonotype: At one boundary the junction diverges from the germline segment, which might be a read error. The CDR3 sequence: CASSFGGGMAGELFF. The CDR3, as DNA: TGTGCTAGCAGCTTCGGCGGGGGGATGGCCGGGGAGCTGTTTTTT. This sequence joins TRBV7-7 and TRBJ2-2; 8 bases line up with TRBD2. This CDR3 spans 15 amino acids. In germline, CDR1 is SSHAT, CDR2 FNYEAQ (reference sequence).